This TCR beta chain was identified during a study of cytomegalovirus exposure and HLA in healthy donors (dated by TCRdb to the late 2010s). For context, the study as a whole: According to an earlier analysis of 587 of the donors, some 180 million T cells yielded roughly 100 million unique TCR beta sequences and around 280 Gb of sequence data. An early release that covered several hundred HLA-typed donors contained around 300 gigabases of sequencing data and 75 million to 100 million unique TCR sequences. Of the 300 to 500 genotyped donors, less than 85% were placed in the genetic ancestry cluster associated with self-reported Caucasian donors. The study aimed to test whether signatures of past pathogen exposure could be identified by cataloging public T cell receptors. The study profiled the T cell repertoires of hundreds of subjects by immunosequencing and related them to cytomegalovirus serostatus. Besides the first cohort of around 700 subjects, a separate validation cohort made up of roughly 130 different subjects was used. High-throughput TCR immunosequencing, statistical association of individual TCRs with disease status, and machine learning were combined to predict cytomegalovirus infection status. In a later analysis, previously published TCR beta repertoires from some 640 donors were re-analyzed and high-resolution HLA genotyping was added so that TCR occurrence patterns could be studied. The later analysis used no new phenotypic data to find candidate immune exposures, relying instead on TCR beta sequences and their occurrence across donors. An earlier analysis of around 540 of the donors applied high-throughput TCR beta sequencing to assess whether each TCR beta V gene segment acted as functional or pseudogenic. Alongside the repertoire data, information on donor age, sex, ethnicity and CMV serostatus was compiled. In a later genetic analysis, genome-wide SNP genotypes for about 65% of the roughly 700 donors were used, and that subset was treated as a discovery cohort. Every discovery cohort repertoire had been produced on one sequencing platform. HLA typing covered class I and class II loci at four-digit resolution. Typing coverage differed by locus: A, B, C, DRB1 and DQB1 were typed in about 620-640 donors, DQA1 in 500 to 550, DPA1 in some 610, and DPB1 in 450 to 490. Four or five DR-DQ haplotypes were handled as single units for association and clustering, since linkage in the cohort was strong. Among 300 to 500 genotyped donors of the cohort, an average of approximately 220,000 unique TCR beta nucleotide sequences was sequenced per donor, of which roughly 17% were non-productive. Points the paper makes about the study in general: It was suggested by the authors that the approach could potentially be generalized to other disease states and immunological phenotypes. A cluster of highly shared sequence variants was judged likely to be a technical artifact of the sequencing pipeline. A later genetic analysis associated a missense DCLRE1C variant with V-gene and J-gene trimming of TCR beta chains, and an independent cohort replicated the association. Sequencing depth was assumed to be roughly uniform across donors in the presence/absence analyses, though that assumption may not hold. Immune exposure information for the cohort was limited to CMV serostatus. Correlated functional status among segregating V segments might reflect linkage disequilibrium, but an unknown experimental factor could not be ruled out. In vitro tests confirmed that a few of the cytomegalovirus-associated TCR beta chains recognize cytomegalovirus antigens. In a later analysis, several top co-occurrence clusters were reported to appear linked to parvovirus B19, influenza, CMV and Epstein-Barr virus. Because some donors lacked HLA typing at each locus, the association tests relied only on the typed subset. Broadly in line with IMGT annotations, most TCR beta V segments showed up in productive rearrangements about 87% or about 30% of the time in an earlier analysis of several hundred of the donors. A further reported finding was that TCR beta sequences accurately predicted the HLA-A and HLA-B alleles for most subjects in the first cohort. In a later analysis, HLA-associated TCR beta chains showed more clonal expansion and lower generation probabilities than non-associated chains that were equally common. Assigning TCR associations to individual alleles was difficult when HLA alleles, especially DR and DQ, strongly co-occurred. Most TCR sequences were seen in very few donors, while some public TCRs were found in many individuals. Because counts were too low, approximately 15 rarely observed V segments, including chromosome 9 orphons, were excluded from the earlier analysis of several hundred of the donors. The classifier was reported to diagnose cytomegalovirus status with high specificity and sensitivity in both the original and validation cohorts. In a later analysis, most CMV-associated TCR beta chains were found to appear HLA-restricted, with HLA associations seemingly driven largely by CMV exposure. At a false discovery rate of 0.05, a later analysis linked approximately 18,000 TCR beta sequences to specific HLA alleles. In the study, approximately 160 TCR beta chains were listed as associated with cytomegalovirus. In this cohort, only TCR beta chains were sequenced, and detectable features were limited by the absence of alpha or paired-chain data. The 87-base-pair reads could not distinguish some IMGT-functional V segments, including TRBV6-2 and TRBV6-3, so those segments were excluded. In a later genetic analysis, fewer N-insertions in productive TCRs were reported among donors in an Asian-associated ancestry cluster than the roughly 700-donor mean. A later analysis found that TCR association rates varied across HLA loci, with DRB1 alleles showing the most associated TCRs and HLA-C alleles the fewest.

The cohort consisted of approximately 670 healthy bone marrow donors. At the time of sampling, all cohort members were nominally healthy, though unrecorded immune exposures were likely present. The donor was CMV seronegative and was included in the group of about 400 seronegative cohort members. Every donor gave a peripheral blood sample, and the peripheral blood mononuclear cells from that sample were used for TCR beta sequencing. The Qiagen DNeasy Blood Extraction Kit was used to extract genomic DNA from the blood cell samples. Comment on this clone: Its antigen is still unknown.

Library preparation used the immunoSEQ multiplex PCR assay. For the multiplex PCR, a mixture combining 60 forward primers for TCR Vbeta segments and 13 reverse primers for TCR Jbeta segments was used. A multiplex PCR assay on genomic DNA amplified the CDR3 region of rearranged TCR beta genes. Amplified TCR beta libraries were sequenced as 87-base-pair reads on the Illumina HiSeq System. As for how the authors treated the data: In a later analysis, roughly 80 million unique TCR beta chains were counted across the roughly 700 repertoires, and around 10 million of these chains were shared by at least two donors. Raw reads were error-corrected and collapsed into unique sequences with a nearest-neighbor algorithm that merged closely related sequences to remove PCR and sequencing errors. CDR3 sequences were aligned to IMGT reference sequences to assign V, D and J gene segments. For a sequence to be retained, a match of at least six nucleotides to both a V gene segment and a J gene segment was required. A rearrangement counted as productive if the CDR3 had no stop codons and remained in frame with V and J, and every other rearrangement counted as non-productive. CDR3 was defined by IMGT convention, running from the second conserved V-encoded cysteine to the conserved J-encoded phenylalanine. The earlier analysis of some 550 of the donors excluded any sequence lacking an unambiguous match to a single V gene segment. In an earlier analysis of 587 of the donors, a V segment was called functional when productive rearrangements were above 56.7%, and segregating when the standard deviation between donors exceeded 5%. A statistical classification framework was built for diagnosing cytomegalovirus status from the catalog of TCR beta chain sequences. In a later analysis, TCR nucleotide sequences were compared against IMGT/GENE-DB human TR gene sequences so that V and J genes could be assigned. The TCRdist pipeline was used in a later analysis to assign CDR3 sequences and most-parsimonious VDJ recombination scenarios. In a later analysis, each TCR beta chain was defined by its CDR3 amino acid sequence together with its V-gene family, and reads lacking a unique V-gene family were excluded. As a way to deal with suspected cross-contamination and a sequencing artifact, a later analysis dropped nearly 600 nucleotide sequences that were highly shared and had low generation probability. In a later analysis, a clonal expansion index was calculated for each public chain from normalized within-repertoire ranks of inferred template counts. In a later analysis, generation probabilities were computed with a VDJ recombination model fitted to out-of-frame rearrangements, and the resulting probabilities were checked against IGoR. Hypergeometric tests were used in a later analysis to score TCR-TCR, TCR-HLA and TCR-CMV co-occurrence, with a repertoire-size bias correction applied to the TCR pairs. To estimate false discovery rates, a later analysis permuted the HLA or CMV assignments 20 times. In a later analysis, co-occurring TCRs were grouped with DBSCAN, and TCRdist sequence similarity was added when clustering was performed within HLA-allele-positive subsets. Repertoires with fewer than 30,000 or more than 120,000 public chains, plus five repertoires with anomalous nucleotide sharing, were excluded from co-occurrence clustering. TCRdb obtained this table from immuneACCESS and retained in-frame rearrangements with V and J assigned. These tables miss some clones; where compared with another copy, unresolved V genes account for less than half of the shortfall, and the remainder is unexplained. V and J calls and clone size are copied from that table; D and trimming were computed from the DNA. The sample table records about 140,000 clones. In total, the top ten clones hold 2% to 2.5% of the sample.

For this chain, trimming is 5 bases at the V end and 7 bases at the J end, and the number of junction bases without a gene match is 18. CDR1 and CDR2 were assigned from the germline V gene as SGHNT and YENEEA. Spanning cysteine to phenylalanine, the CDR3 consists of 20 amino acids. Only the CDR3 DNA stays, 60 bases, in frame from base 1. Rearrangement joined TRBV11-3 to TRBJ2-2; TRBD2 lines up with 14 middle nucleotides. Specimen: PBMCs. This clonotype originated in a woman aged 18-30 years in good health and CMV-seronegative. This receptor carries the CDR3 CASSPRRGLAGGRVGGELFF. The DNA sequence is TGTGCCAGCAGCCCGAGACGCGGACTAGCGGGAGGAAGGGTAGGCGGGGAGCTGTTTTTT. Where the CDR3 stops, the reference TRBV11-3 and TRBJ2-2 genes take over; the full variable domain is EAGVVQSPRYKIIEKKQPVAFWCNPISGHNTLYWYLQNLGQGPELLIRYENEEAVDDSQLPKDRFSAERLKGVDSTLKIQPAELGDSAVYLCASSPRRGLAGGRVGGELFFGEGSRLTVL.